This is a list of T cell receptor beta chains from one sample in a study of PD-L1 blockade in urothelial cancer. Sequencing used immunoSEQ multiplex PCR; TCRdb keeps in-frame clones, though not all of them. The table shows roughly 25,000 clones, with 84% occurring only once. Source: PBMCs, taken around atezolizumab (anti-PD-L1) treatment. Source of these receptors: a man in his 70s with urothelial cancer. Each CDR3 is given with its conserved first and last residue. The D gene is left open where the match is weak. Some rows mark clone size as missing; the rest say once, few, many or name a class of expanded clone.

v_gene	abundance	j_gene	len	d_gene	CDR3aa	CDR3nt
TRBV2	-	TRBJ2-5	16	TRBD2	CASSETSGRAGETQYF	TGTGCCAGCAGTGAAACTAGCGGGAGGGCCGGAGAGACCCAGTACTTC
TRBV13	-	TRBJ2-3	19	-	CASSLAVAWTEGLTDTQYF	TGTGCCAGCAGCTTAGCTGTGGCGTGGACAGAAGGGCTCACAGATACGCAGTATTTT
TRBV28	-	TRBJ1-2	14	TRBD1	CASTRQGPRRGYTF	TGTGCCAGTACCCGACAGGGTCCTCGGCGGGGCTACACCTTC
TRBV28	-	TRBJ2-7	12	-	CASSLGRYEQYF	TGTGCCAGCAGTTTAGGCAGGTACGAGCAGTACTTC
TRBV7-7	-	TRBJ2-3	17	-	CASSRGAGGADTDTQYF	TGTGCTAGCAGCCGAGGGGCTGGGGGGGCCGACACAGATACGCAGTATTTT
TRBV11-2	-	TRBJ2-7	15	TRBD2	CASSLSTGGGYEQYF	TGTGCCAGCAGCTTAAGTACGGGAGGTGGATACGAGCAGTACTTC
TRBV28	-	TRBJ1-2	13	-	CASSFQGLSGYTF	TGTGCCAGCAGTTTTCAGGGACTTAGCGGCTACACCTTC
TRBV30	-	TRBJ2-5	15	TRBD2	CAWGKGGRGQETQYF	TGTGCCTGGGGAAAAGGCGGGAGGGGGCAAGAGACCCAGTACTTC
TRBV12-5	-	TRBJ1-3	15	TRBD1	CASGRDRATGNTIYF	TGTGCTAGTGGCCGCGACAGGGCGACTGGAAACACCATATATTTT
TRBV19	-	TRBJ2-2	16	-	CASKGKGGSHTGELFF	TGTGCCAGTAAGGGGAAAGGGGGTTCTCACACCGGGGAGCTGTTTTTT
TRBV9	once	TRBJ1-4	15	-	CASSSRGGGGEKLFF	TGTGCCAGCAGCTCAAGAGGGGGGGGTGGTGAAAAACTGTTTTTT
TRBV7-9	-	TRBJ2-3	15	TRBD1	CASSQGTGITDTQYF	TGTGCCAGCAGCCAGGGGACAGGGATCACAGATACGCAGTATTTT
TRBV18	-	TRBJ1-4	16	TRBD1	CASSPLKTGGNEKLFF	TGTGCCAGCTCACCACTAAAGACAGGGGGGAATGAAAAACTGTTTTTT
TRBV11-3	-	TRBJ2-7	13	-	CASSLGAPYEQYF	TGTGCCAGCAGCTTAGGGGCACCCTACGAGCAGTACTTC
TRBV18	-	TRBJ1-1	14	TRBD1	CASSPGGQVAEAFF	TGTGCCAGCTCACCAGGCGGACAGGTGGCTGAAGCTTTCTTT
TRBV29-1	-	TRBJ2-1	12	-	CSVHGGNNEQFF	TGCAGCGTTCACGGGGGTAACAATGAGCAGTTCTTC
TRBV27	-	TRBJ1-5	15	-	CASSSKTGFNQPQHF	TGTGCCAGCAGTTCAAAGACAGGATTCAATCAGCCCCAGCATTTT